The 31 T cell receptor beta chains listed next were all sequenced from one sample in a study of blood T cell repertoires in COVID-19 (dated by TCRdb to the early 2020s). The library was built by means of the immunoSEQ multiplex PCR assay. In TCRdb, the immuneACCESS table is reduced to in-frame sequences with V and J assigned. These tables do not hold every clone; where another copy was compared, an unresolved V gene accounts for under half, and the others remain unexplained. The sample table records around 68,000 clones; 81% of these occur just once. The ten largest clonotypes hold around 9.2% of the sample. The sample taken for sequencing was peripheral blood. These receptors all stem from a human donor in a cohort sampled during active COVID-19.

V is TRBV10-3 and J is TRBJ1-3; no firm D call. The V end was cut by 7 bases, the J end by 0 bases, with 10 bases between. Germline-derived CDR1 and CDR2 are ENHRY and SYGVKD. This CDR3 is 14 amino acids long. The CDR3 nucleotides read TGTGCCATCACGCAAGCGCACTCTGGAAACACCATATATTTT. Protein: CAITQAHSGNTIYF.

The rearrangement uses TRBV27 and TRBJ2-5, with TRBD1 matching 9 bases. The CDR3 is made up of 15 amino acids. Germline values: CDR1 MNHEY, CDR2 SMNVEV (reference sequence). Germline trimming cut 1 base from V and 5 bases from J; bases unmatched to any gene: 5. CDR3 coding DNA: TGTGCCAGCAGTTTATTGGGACAGGGTGCGGAGACCCAGTACTTC. Translated, it gives CASSLLGQGAETQYF.

This clone has just one count. The same CDR3 can be traced to other DNA sequences in this sample. The rearrangement joins TRBV28 to TRBJ1-2; D not resolved. Germline V gene lookup returns CDR1 MDHEN and CDR2 SYDVKM. The CDR3 has 15 amino acids. Trimming left V 6 bases short and J 11 bases short, with 25 bases between. The CDR3 nucleotides read TGTGCCAGCAGCCGTAGGGAGGGAGGTTTGGTCGGTTACACCTTC. As protein: CASSRREGGLVGYTF.

The gene calls are TRBV28 and TRBJ2-5; 10 nucleotides match TRBD1. The CDR3 sequence is 17 residues long. CDR1 and CDR2 from the germline V gene are MDHEN and SYDVKM. V was clipped by 6 bases and J by 4 bases; unmatched bases: 14. CDR3 loop: CASRGTGAQSPRETQYF. CDR3 DNA sequence: TGTGCCAGCAGAGGGACAGGGGCCCAGTCCCCCCGAGAGACCCAGTACTTC.

V and J are TRBV27 and TRBJ1-6; D uncertain. CDR3 size: 17 residues. V lost 0 bases, J lost 0 bases, and 9 bases lay in between. Looked up from germline, CDR1 is MNHEY and CDR2 is SMNVEV (reference sequence). The CDR3 is CASSLSAEISYNSPLHF. In nucleotides, the CDR3 is TGTGCCAGCAGTTTATCGGCGGAGATCTCCTATAATTCACCCCTCCACTTT.

The chain links TRBV14 to TRBJ2-4; D perhaps matches TRBD1 (6 bases). CDR1 and CDR2 (germline): SGHDN, FVKESK. This CDR3 contains 13 residues. Trimming took 6 bases from V and 6 from J, leaving 12 bases between them. The chain's CDR3 is CASSGKGGNIQYF. CDR3 DNA: TGTGCCAGCAGTGGGAAAGGGGGAAACATTCAGTACTTC.

The CDR3 loop is CASSYSQTLVTQYF. The CDR3 DNA reads TGTGCCAGCAGTTACTCCCAGACACTCGTGACCCAGTACTTC. The chain joins TRBV6-5 to TRBJ2-5; D gene ambiguous. The CDR3 has 14 residues. Germline loops: CDR1 MNHEY, CDR2 SVGAGI. V was trimmed by 0 bases and J by 7 bases, leaving 12 bases between them.

The J gene is TRBJ2-5, the V gene TRBV3-1 (or the pseudogene TRBV3-2), with D perhaps TRBD1 (6 bases). The V gene's germline CDR1 is LGHDT and CDR2 YNNKEL (reference sequence). There are 15 residues in the CDR3. Between the trimmed V and J ends, which lost 0 bases and 3 bases, there was a span of 11 bases. CDR3 amino acids: CASSQDSPGEETQYF. The CDR3 region has the DNA TGTGCCAGCAGCCAAGATTCCCCAGGGGAAGAGACCCAGTACTTC.

The chain uses TRBV18 and TRBJ1-1; TRBD1 might be the D (6 bases). This CDR3 comprises 15 residues. Germline V gene data show CDR1 as KGHSH and CDR2 as LQKENI. V was shortened by 3 bases and J by 1 base, with 12 bases between the two germline ends. The CDR3 reads CASSPYREQNTEAFF. The CDR3 bases are TGTGCCAGCTCACCCTACAGGGAACAGAACACTGAAGCTTTCTTT. The full variable domain, its missing parts supplied by reference TRBV18 and TRBJ1-1, is NAGVMQNPRHLVRRRGQEARLRCSPMKGHSHVYWYRQLPEEGLKFMVYLQKENIIDESGMPKERFSAEFPKEGPSILRIQQVVRGDSAAYFCASSPYREQNTEAFFGQGTRLTVV.

The chain carries TRBV30 and TRBJ1-3; TRBD1 is a possible D gene (5 bases). CDR1 and CDR2 (germline): GTSNPN, SVGIG (reference sequence). The V gene lost 5 bases and the J gene lost 3 bases, with 11 bases spanning the gap. The CDR3 has 13 amino acids. CDR3 loop: CAWQGVYGNTIYF. The CDR3 DNA is TGTGCCTGGCAAGGGGTTTATGGAAACACCATATATTTT.

The chain links TRBV2 to TRBJ2-3, with 11 positions matching TRBD2. The trim removed 8 bases at V and 2 bases at J, leaving 24 bases unmatched. CDR3 length: 21 amino acids. CDR1 is SNHLY and CDR2 is FYNNEI in the germline V gene. CDR3 nucleotides: TGTGCCAGCTACTCTAACCCCGGACTAGCGGGCCGGCCCTCTCTCACAGATACGCAGTATTTT. Protein product: CASYSNPGLAGRPSLTDTQYF.

The chain uses TRBV5-3 and TRBJ2-7; 8 bases are shared with TRBD2. TRBV5-3 is reported as an ORF; its role is uncertain. The CDR3 is made up of 15 amino acids. V lost 1 base, J lost 2 bases, and 5 bases stayed unmatched. CDR3 protein: CARSLISGATYEQYF. The CDR3 bases are TGTGCCAGAAGCTTGATTAGCGGGGCTACCTACGAGCAGTACTTC.

This clone has just one count. V is TRBV24-1 and J is TRBJ2-7; 11 bases agree with TRBD2. The CDR3 is 16 residues long. Germline lookup yields CDR1 KGHDR and CDR2 SFDVKD. The V segment lost 4 bases and the J segment 3 bases; nucleotides outside the gene matches: 7. This CDR3 is CATSDRSGRAFYEQYF. Here the CDR3 DNA reads TGTGCCACCAGTGACCGTAGCGGGAGGGCCTTCTACGAGCAGTACTTC.

The J gene is TRBJ2-7, the V gene TRBV28, with 9 bases fitting TRBD2. CDR1 MDHEN and CDR2 SYDVKM come from the germline V gene. Unmatched junction bases numbered 9, after V lost 7 bases and J lost 2 bases. The CDR3 extends over 15 amino acids. The CDR3 nucleotides read TGTGCCAGCAAAGCGGCTAGCGGGAACACCTACGAGCAGTACTTC. Translation: CASKAASGNTYEQYF.

V is TRBV5-1 and J is TRBJ2-1, with 9 bases identical to TRBD2. Trimming took 4 bases from V and 5 from J; bases not matched to a gene: 7. There are 15 residues in the CDR3. Germline CDR1 is SGHRS and CDR2 is YFSETQ. As DNA, the CDR3 is TGCGCCAGCAGCCCGATAGCGGGAGCGAACAATGAGCAGTTCTTC. This sequence encodes CASSPIAGANNEQFF.

V gene TRBV9 combines with J gene TRBJ2-5, with TRBD2 matching 12 bases. The V and J ends lost 0 bases and 2 bases, in that order; junction bases with no gene match: 17. The CDR3 totals 21 residues. Germline CDR1 reads SGDLS; CDR2 reads YYNGEE. CDR3 region: CASSVGDRGRRLAGVQETQYF. The CDR3 DNA follows: TGTGCCAGCAGCGTAGGAGACAGGGGGCGAAGACTAGCGGGAGTACAAGAGACCCAGTACTTC.

The rearrangement joins TRBV6-5 to TRBJ1-2, with 7 bases lining up with TRBD1. The CDR3 has 13 residues. Germline CDR1 is MNHEY and CDR2 is SVGAGI. V gave up 6 bases and J gave up 3 bases; unmatched junction bases: 4. In DNA form, the CDR3 reads TGTGCCAGCAGCCGGGACAGCTACTATGGCTACACCTTC. It encodes CASSRDSYYGYTF.

This chain joins TRBV7-9 and TRBJ1-4; 9 bases align to TRBD1. After removal of 4 bases from V and 4 bases from J, the junction contained 4 bases not matched to a gene. The V gene's germline CDR1 is SEHNR and CDR2 FQNEAQ (reference sequence). CDR3 length: 15 amino acids. CDR3 residues: CASSSGQGINEKLFF. CDR3 in DNA: TGTGCCAGCAGCTCCGGACAGGGGATTAATGAAAAACTGTTTTTT. Based on the CDR3 plus reference TRBV7-9 and TRBJ1-4, the full variable domain is DTGVSQNPRHKITKRGQNVTFRCDPISEHNRLYWYRQTLGQGPEFLTYFQNEAQLEKSRLLSDRFSAERPKGSFSTLEIQRTEQGDSAMYLCASSSGQGINEKLFFGSGTQLSVL.

A single count supports this clone. The rearrangement uses TRBV9 and TRBJ2-7; TRBD1 agrees at 7 bases. Germline V CDR1 and CDR2: SGDLS, YYNGEE. The CDR3 spans 14 residues. The J segment lost 2 bases and the V segment lost 4 bases, leaving 6 bases of the junction unmatched. The CDR3 loop reads CASSPNQGAYEQYF. The CDR3 bases are TGTGCCAGCAGCCCAAACCAGGGGGCCTACGAGCAGTACTTC.

The V and J genes are TRBV18 and TRBJ2-7, with D possibly TRBD1 on 5 matching bases. V was shortened by 3 bases and J by 7 bases, with 16 bases between the two germline ends. CDR1 and CDR2 from the germline V gene are KGHSH and LQKENI. The CDR3 has 14 amino acids. CDR3 in amino acids: CASSPQGSSGEQYF. DNA for the CDR3: TGTGCCAGCTCACCCCAGGGCTCATCCGGGGAGCAGTACTTC.

V and J are TRBV11-2 and TRBJ2-5; D may be TRBD2 (5 bases). The CDR3 spans 13 residues. The germline gives CDR1 SGHAT, CDR2 FQNNGV. Trimming pared 1 base from V and 4 bases from J, leaving 7 bases between. The CDR3 here is CASSLGGVETQYF. The CDR3 DNA sequence: TGTGCCAGCAGCTTAGGGGGAGTAGAGACCCAGTACTTC.

The rearrangement uses TRBV30 and TRBJ1-5; a weak D match, TRBD1 (5 bases). Looked up from germline, CDR1 is GTSNPN and CDR2 is SVGIG (reference sequence). The V end was cut by 0 bases, the J end by 7 bases, with 10 bases between. This CDR3 region has 13 residues. CDR3 nucleotide sequence: TGTGCCTGGAGTGTAGAGTGGGGCCAGCCCCAGCATTTT. This codes for CAWSVEWGQPQHF.

A note on this clone: This sample also contains other DNA sequences that code for the same CDR3. The chain uses TRBV7-3 and TRBJ2-1; tentative D call: TRBD2 (6 bases). The germline V gene has CDR1 SGHTA and CDR2 FQGTGA. The CDR3 is 16 residues long. Trimming shortened V by 0 bases and J by 0 bases, and 9 bases separated the two germline ends. CDR3 sequence: CASSLTGGSSYNEQFF. The CDR3 DNA follows: TGTGCCAGCAGCTTAACGGGGGGAAGCTCCTACAATGAGCAGTTCTTC.

The rearrangement links TRBV19 to TRBJ2-7; 7 bases are a match to TRBD2. V lost 3 bases, J lost 4 bases, and 9 bases stayed unmatched. The germline V gene encodes CDR1 LNHDA and CDR2 SQIVND (reference sequence). The CDR3 loop spans 15 amino acids. The CDR3 sequence is CASSIMGGNQYEQYF. In nucleotides, the CDR3 is TGTGCCAGTAGTATTATGGGAGGGAACCAATACGAGCAGTACTTC.

The V and J genes are TRBV11-2 and TRBJ2-7, with TRBD1 as a possible D gene (5 bases). The CDR3 loop spans 13 amino acids. Trimming removed 7 bases from V and 3 bases from J, with 13 bases in between. Per germline, CDR1 SGHAT and CDR2 FQNNGV. CDR3: CASTKGRNYEQYF. In DNA form, the CDR3 reads TGTGCCAGCACCAAGGGGCGAAACTACGAGCAGTACTTC. Based on the CDR3 plus reference TRBV11-2 and TRBJ2-7, the full variable domain is EAGVAQSPRYKIIEKRQSVAFWCNPISGHATLYWYQQILGQGPKLLIQFQNNGVVDDSQLPKDRFSAERLKGVDSTLKIQPAKLEDSAVYLCASTKGRNYEQYFGPGTRLTVT.

This sequence joins TRBV28 and TRBJ2-5; 9 nucleotides match TRBD1. The CDR3 has 16 residues. The V and J ends lost 5 bases and 6 bases, in that order; junction bases with no gene match: 13. Germline values: CDR1 MDHEN, CDR2 SYDVKM. CDR3 DNA: TGTGCCAGCAGTCTAAGGGGACAGGGTGTCGCGAAGACCCAGTACTTC. Residues: CASSLRGQGVAKTQYF.

The chain joins TRBV28 to TRBJ2-6; TRBD1 matches 9 bases. Germline values: CDR1 MDHEN, CDR2 SYDVKM. The CDR3 contains 17 residues. The V segment lost 8 bases and the J segment 0 bases; nucleotides outside the gene matches: 8. CDR3 in amino acids: CASSSTGGPSGANVLTF. CDR3 in DNA: TGTGCCAGCTCATCGACAGGGGGGCCCTCTGGGGCCAACGTCCTGACTTTC.

The chain recombines TRBV27 with TRBJ2-7, with a weak D call TRBD1 (6 bases). V gave up 5 bases and J gave up 4 bases, with 15 bases separating them. Germline V lookup: CDR1 MNHEY, CDR2 SMNVEV (reference sequence). This CDR3 has 14 residues. For the CDR3, the DNA is TGTGCCAGCAGTCCACAGGGAGAGTATTACGAGCAGTACTTC. It is translated as CASSPQGEYYEQYF.

The rearrangement uses TRBV29-1 and TRBJ1-1; the D gene is possibly TRBD1 (5 bases). Deletions cut 7 bases from V and 2 bases from J, with 17 bases between. Germline values: CDR1 SQVTM, CDR2 ANQGSEA. The CDR3 runs 14 residues. This CDR3 reads CSATLAQGNTEAFF. CDR3 coding DNA: TGCAGCGCGACCCTTGCCCAGGGCAACACTGAAGCTTTCTTT.

The V call is TRBV6-5, the J call TRBJ2-3; TRBD2 aligns across 7 bases. Germline lookup yields CDR1 MNHEY and CDR2 SVGAGI. The CDR3 is 14 amino acids. V lost 6 bases, J lost 4 bases, and 7 bases stayed unmatched. CDR3 region: CASRLSGRADTQYF. The DNA for the CDR3 is TGTGCCAGCAGACTTTCAGGGAGGGCAGATACGCAGTATTTT.

CDR3 DNA: TGTGCCAGCAGTCGCCAGGGACAGGTCTATGGCTACACCTTC. Its protein is CASSRQGQVYGYTF. The chain has TRBV6-5 and TRBJ1-2; the match to TRBD1 covers 8 bases. CDR1 and CDR2 from the germline V gene are MNHEY and SVGAGI. V gave up 5 bases and J gave up 4 bases; unmatched junction bases: 6. This CDR3 is built from 14 residues.